The 27 T cell receptor beta chains in this list originate from one sample, sequenced in a study of cytomegalovirus exposure and HLA in healthy donors. TCRdb's copy holds only in-frame clones and misses some; the assay was immunoSEQ multiplex PCR. The data hold 89,000 or so clones, with roughly 92% observed a single time. Sequenced sample: PBMCs. These receptors all come from a young woman in good health and CMV-seropositive.

The chain recombines TRBV4-3 with TRBJ1-1; D gene unclear. In germline, CDR1 is LGHNA, CDR2 YSLEER. This CDR3 has 15 amino acids. V was clipped by 1 base and J by 4 bases, with 13 bases between them. The CDR3 loop reads CASSQVNGLGTEAFF. The CDR3 nucleotides are TGCGCCAGCAGCCAAGTCAATGGGCTGGGCACTGAAGCTTTCTTT.

V usage is TRBV10-3 and J usage is TRBJ1-3; maybe TRBD1 (6 bases). V shed 6 bases and J shed 0 bases, with 9 bases lying between them. Germline assignment: CDR1 ENHRY and CDR2 SYGVKD. The CDR3 contains 14 residues. In nucleotides, the CDR3 is TGTGCCATCAGGACAGGTCTCTCTGGAAACACCATATATTTT. Its translation is CAIRTGLSGNTIYF.

V and J are TRBV28 and TRBJ1-5; D is ambiguous. Trimming removed 2 bases at V and 3 bases at J, with 8 bases between. This CDR3 has 14 amino acids. Germline CDR1 reads MDHEN; CDR2 reads SYDVKM. CDR3 sequence: CASSLGQTNQPQHF. For the CDR3, the DNA is TGTGCCAGCAGTTTAGGGCAGACCAATCAGCCCCAGCATTTT.

As for this clone: Other DNA sequences in this sample translate to the same CDR3. This chain uses TRBV6-5 with TRBJ2-5, with 9 nucleotides matching TRBD2. CDR1 and CDR2 from the germline V gene are MNHEY and SVGAGI. The CDR3 is 15 amino acids. V lost 2 bases and J lost 2; bases outside the gene matches: 3. CDR3 sequence reads: CASSYGLAGQETQYF. CDR3 DNA: TGTGCCAGCAGTTACGGGCTAGCGGGGCAAGAGACCCAGTACTTC.

The chain links TRBV20-1 to TRBJ1-2; TRBD1 is a possible D gene (6 bases). Germline CDR1 is DFQATT and CDR2 is SNEGSKA (reference sequence). Trimming took 7 bases from V and 8 from J, leaving 14 bases between them. The length of the CDR3 is 11 residues. This chain's CDR3 is CSVTGSAGYTF. The CDR3 DNA reads TGCAGTGTTACAGGGTCCGCGGGCTACACCTTC.

This rearrangement joins TRBV10-2 to TRBJ2-1; TRBD2 aligns across 8 bases. CDR3 length equals 16 residues. The germline CDR1 and CDR2 sequences are WSHSY and SAAADI. J was trimmed by 4 bases and V by 3 bases; bases with no gene match: 8. The CDR3 region has the DNA TGCGCCAGCAGTGATAGGAGGGCTAGCGGGTACAATGAGCAGTTCTTC. Amino acids: CASSDRRASGYNEQFF.

The chain uses TRBV7-8 and TRBJ2-5; possible D gene TRBD1, 6 bases. Trimming removed 4 bases from V and 2 bases from J, with 14 bases in between. CDR3 size: 15 residues. CDR1 SGHVS and CDR2 FQNEAQ come from the germline V gene. In nucleotides, the CDR3 is TGTGCCAGCAGCTCAAAATTGACAGGACAAGAGACCCAGTACTTC. This codes for CASSSKLTGQETQYF.

The V and J genes are TRBV18 and TRBJ1-1; D ambiguous. The CDR3 covers 13 residues. The V end was cut by 5 bases, the J end by 0 bases, with 7 bases between. The germline V gene encodes CDR1 KGHSH and CDR2 LQKENI. The CDR3 is CASSSQMNTEAFF. CDR3 coding DNA: TGTGCCAGCTCATCCCAGATGAACACTGAAGCTTTCTTT.

The gene calls are TRBV9 and TRBJ2-3; 11 nucleotides agree with TRBD2. V was clipped by 4 bases and J by 1 base; unmatched bases: 5. This CDR3 is built from 16 residues. Germline CDR1 SGDLS, CDR2 YYNGEE. The CDR3 loop reads CASSLGLAEGTDTQYF. CDR3 coding DNA: TGTGCCAGCAGCCTGGGACTAGCGGAGGGCACAGATACGCAGTATTTT.

J is TRBJ1-5 and V is TRBV6-1, with TRBD1 identical over 9 bases. Per germline, CDR1 MNHNS and CDR2 SASEGT. After removal of 4 bases from V and 8 bases from J, the junction contained 9 bases not matched to a gene. This CDR3 contains 15 residues. As DNA, the CDR3 is TGTGCCAGCAGTGCCCAGGGACAGGGAGTGGAGCCCCAGCATTTT. Amino acids: CASSAQGQGVEPQHF.

This clone was observed once. The rearrangement joins TRBV27 to TRBJ2-7; 7 bases match TRBD1. CDR3 length: 17 residues. With V trimmed by 3 bases and J by 3 bases, 14 bases remained unmatched. The germline V gene has CDR1 MNHEY and CDR2 SMNVEV (reference sequence). DNA for the CDR3: TGTGCCAGCAGTTTCACCTCCCCGAGGGGGCGCATCTACGAGCAGTACTTC. Residues: CASSFTSPRGRIYEQYF.

The chain combines TRBV7-2 with TRBJ2-3, with a tentative D call TRBD2 (6 bases). Trimming removed 1 base from V and 7 bases from J, with 12 bases in between. The CDR3 consists of 14 residues. In germline, CDR1 is SGHTA, CDR2 FQGNSA. CDR3 in amino acids: CASSLVEGSYTQYF. The DNA for the CDR3 is TGTGCCAGCAGCTTAGTGGAGGGTTCTTATACGCAGTATTTT.

As DNA, the CDR3 is TGCGCCAGCAGCCAACGACAGGGTATCACAGATACGCAGTATTTT. Residues: CASSQRQGITDTQYF. The genes are TRBV4-3 and TRBJ2-3, with TRBD1 identical over 7 bases. The J segment lost 2 bases and the V segment lost 2 bases, leaving 4 bases of the junction unmatched. Germline V gene lookup returns CDR1 LGHNA and CDR2 YSLEER. The CDR3 has 15 residues.

The CDR3 is CASSRGTSVVSQYF. The CDR3 nucleotides are TGTGCCAGCAGTCGCGGGACTAGCGTCGTCTCGCAGTATTTT. V is TRBV28 and J is TRBJ2-3; 10 positions agree with TRBD2. Looked up from germline, CDR1 is MDHEN and CDR2 is SYDVKM. The CDR3 consists of 14 residues. V was clipped by 5 bases and J by 10 bases; unmatched bases: 9.

V gene TRBV4-3 combines with J gene TRBJ2-2; D possibly corresponds to TRBD2 (6 bases). This CDR3 comprises 15 residues. V was shortened by 4 bases and J by 0 bases, with 9 bases between the two germline ends. Looked up from germline, CDR1 is LGHNA and CDR2 is YSLEER. The CDR3 sequence is CASSRWRANTGELFF. The CDR3 DNA follows: TGCGCCAGCAGCCGATGGAGGGCGAACACCGGGGAGCTGTTTTTT.

The chain has TRBV28 and TRBJ2-7; 9 nucleotides align to TRBD1. The CDR3 is made up of 15 amino acids. In germline, CDR1 is MDHEN, CDR2 SYDVKM. After removal of 1 base from V and 5 bases from J, the junction contained 6 bases not matched to a gene. CDR3 DNA sequence: TGTGCCAGCAGTTTATTGGGGACAGGGTTCGACGAGCAGTACTTC. It yields the protein CASSLLGTGFDEQYF.

The rearrangement joins TRBV5-4 to TRBJ2-7; perhaps TRBD2 as D (5 bases). The CDR3 extends over 14 amino acids. V was pared by 0 bases and J by 0 bases, with 7 bases between. Germline V CDR1 and CDR2: SGHNT, YYREEE (reference sequence). Here the CDR3 reads CASSLAGSSYEQYF. DNA of the CDR3: TGTGCCAGCAGCTTGGCTGGGAGCTCCTACGAGCAGTACTTC.

This chain connects TRBV30 to TRBJ1-3; 8 bases line up with TRBD1. The V segment lost 2 bases and the J segment 2 bases; nucleotides outside the gene matches: 17. The CDR3 covers 19 residues. Looked up from germline, CDR1 is GTSNPN and CDR2 is SVGIG (reference sequence). The CDR3 loop is CAWSLRTGYPLLAGNTIYF. CDR3 DNA sequence: TGTGCCTGGAGTCTACGGACAGGGTACCCGCTTTTGGCTGGAAACACCATATATTTT.

This chain connects TRBV28 to TRBJ2-5; TRBD2 matches at 10 bases. Germline trimming cut 6 bases from V and 0 bases from J; bases unmatched to any gene: 13. CDR1 is MDHEN, CDR2 SYDVKM, per germline. CDR3 length equals 18 residues. The CDR3 sequence: CASSIKLAGVGYQETQYF. Written as DNA, the CDR3 is TGTGCCAGCAGCATCAAGCTAGCGGGAGTTGGGTACCAAGAGACCCAGTACTTC.

The V call is TRBV6-5, the J call TRBJ2-1; the match to TRBD2 covers 9 bases. The CDR3 is 15 amino acids. From germline, CDR1 is MNHEY and CDR2 SVGAGI. J gave up 8 bases and V 6 bases, and 11 bases lay outside the gene matches. The CDR3 DNA reads as TGTGCCAGCAGAGATTTAGCGGGAGATCTTTATGAGCAGTTCTTC. It specifies CASRDLAGDLYEQFF.

This sequence joins TRBV7-2 and TRBJ2-7; 9 positions agree with TRBD2. This CDR3 region has 16 residues. In germline, CDR1 is SGHTA, CDR2 FQGNSA. Unmatched junction bases numbered 12, after V lost 2 bases and J lost 7 bases. This chain's CDR3 is CASSLYQAGGGSEQYF. The CDR3 DNA reads TGTGCCAGCAGCTTATATCAGGCGGGAGGGGGAAGTGAGCAGTACTTC. The whole variable domain, filled in from reference TRBV7-2 and TRBJ2-7, reads GAGVSQSPSNKVTEKGKDVELRCDPISGHTALYWYRQSLGQGLEFLIYFQGNSAPDKSGLPSDRFSAERTGGSVSTLTIQRTQQEDSAVYLCASSLYQAGGGSEQYFGPGTRLTVT.

This chain uses TRBV13 with TRBJ2-1; 14 bases map to TRBD2. In germline, CDR1 is PRHDT, CDR2 FYEKMQ (reference sequence). The CDR3 spans 16 residues. V lost 5 bases, J lost 6 bases, and 6 bases stayed unmatched. CDR3 sequence reads: CASSRPGLAGVNEQFF. As DNA, the CDR3 is TGTGCCAGCAGCCGTCCGGGACTAGCGGGAGTCAATGAGCAGTTCTTC.

The rearrangement uses TRBV19 and TRBJ2-1; the match to TRBD2 covers 16 bases. V was clipped by 5 bases and J by 7 bases; unmatched bases: 8. This CDR3 contains 17 residues. Germline V gives CDR1 LNHDA, CDR2 SQIVND (reference sequence). The CDR3 DNA follows: TGTGCCAGTAGTGCTGGGACTAGCGGGAGGGCCAATAATGAGCAGTTCTTC. The encoded protein is CASSAGTSGRANNEQFF.

This chain links TRBV6-1 with TRBJ1-2; D may be TRBD1 (5 bases). The germline CDR1 and CDR2 sequences are MNHNS and SASEGT. Trimming stripped 2 bases from V and 4 bases from J, with 8 bases between. The CDR3 extends over 13 amino acids. The CDR3 nucleotides are TGTGCCAGCAGTGAAACAGGCCCCTATGGCTACACCTTC. It translates to CASSETGPYGYTF.

The chain employs TRBV30 and TRBJ2-1; 10 bases align to TRBD2. With 2 bases clipped from V and 10 bases from J, the junction kept 8 bases outside the gene matches. Germline V CDR1 and CDR2: GTSNPN, SVGIG (reference sequence). The CDR3 consists of 14 residues. The CDR3: CAWSRLAGVSEQFF. DNA for the CDR3: TGTGCCTGGAGTCGGCTAGCGGGAGTCAGCGAGCAGTTCTTC.

The chain uses TRBV5-6 and TRBJ2-3, with TRBD2 matching over 8 bases. Germline V CDR1 and CDR2: SGHDT, YYEEEE. The CDR3 is 14 amino acids. The V and J ends lost 3 bases and 7 bases, in that order; junction bases with no gene match: 7. CDR3 protein: CASSSQAGGNTQYF. CDR3 DNA: TGTGCCAGCAGCTCCCAGGCGGGAGGCAATACGCAGTATTTT.

This clone appeared a single time. The chain combines TRBV4-3 with TRBJ2-7, with 9 bases lining up with TRBD2. Germline V gives CDR1 LGHNA, CDR2 YSLEER. The CDR3 is made up of 15 amino acids. J gave up 2 bases and V 0 bases, and 2 bases lay outside the gene matches. The CDR3 nucleotides are TGCGCCAGCAGCCAAGAGCCTAGCGGGGCCTACGAGCAGTACTTC. Amino acid sequence: CASSQEPSGAYEQYF.